The 19 T cell receptor beta chains below were found in one sample sequenced in a study of neurological immune-mediated disorders. TCRdb itself ran the 5' RACE reads through MiXCR, one entry per CDR3 protein. The sample holds over 15,000 distinct CDR3 sequences, approximately 12% seen once. Sequencing was carried out using CD8+ T cells from blood. These TCRs come from a woman aged 50 to 65 in good health.

This clonotype was recorded many times. The chain recombines TRBV27 with TRBJ2-7; perhaps D is TRBD1 or TRBD2 (5 bases each). The CDR3 has 13 amino acids. Germline V lookup: CDR1 MNHEY, CDR2 SMNVEV (reference sequence). V was pared by 6 bases and J by 6 bases, with 15 bases between. The CDR3 region has the DNA TGTGCCAGCAGGACGGGGCCGGTGGGCGAGCAGTACTTC. It yields the protein CASRTGPVGEQYF.

This clonotype showed up many times. The V gene is TRBV10-3, the J gene TRBJ2-3, with 10 bases fitting TRBD2. J lost 0 bases, V lost 11 bases, and 8 bases had no gene match. Germline V gives CDR1 ENHRY, CDR2 SYGVKD. This CDR3 has 15 amino acids. The CDR3 loop is CASKPGLASTDTQYF. CDR3 nucleotide sequence: TGTGCCTCTAAGCCGGGACTAGCGAGCACAGATACGCAGTATTTT.

This chain links TRBV5-1 with TRBJ2-7, with 8 bases that match TRBD1. V was clipped by 4 bases and J by 1 base; unmatched bases: 7. Germline values: CDR1 SGHRS, CDR2 YFSETQ. This CDR3 region has 15 residues. The CDR3 here is CASSRSGTGSYEQYF. CDR3 sequence (DNA): TGCGCCAGCAGCAGATCCGGGACAGGATCCTACGAGCAGTACTTC.

This clonotype was counted at least ten times. This rearrangement joins TRBV4-1 to TRBJ2-2, with D maybe TRBD1 (5 bases). V was shortened by 1 base and J by 7 bases, with 13 bases between the two germline ends. Germline loops: CDR1 MGHRA, CDR2 YSYEKL. The CDR3 sequence is 15 residues long. The CDR3 sequence is CASSQGAAGLGELFF. CDR3 nucleotides: TGCGCCAGCAGCCAAGGCGCGGCAGGGCTCGGGGAGCTGTTTTTT.

In its sample, this clonotype was seen many times. The chain employs TRBV7-2 and TRBJ2-7, with D uncertain. With 2 bases removed from V and 9 bases from J, the gap between germline ends came to 5 bases. CDR1 SGHTA and CDR2 FQGNSA come from the germline V gene. The CDR3 extends over 10 amino acids. The CDR3 sequence is CASSLLWQYF. CDR3 nucleotide sequence: TGTGCCAGCAGCTTATTGTGGCAGTACTTC.

By proportion, this clonotype is medium-sized (0.01 to 0.1%). This chain links TRBV4-1 with TRBJ1-6; TRBD1 might be the D (5 bases). This CDR3 comprises 16 residues. Germline V gives CDR1 MGHRA, CDR2 YSYEKL. Trimming took off 3 bases at V and 3 bases at J, with 12 bases between the two ends. The CDR3 is CASSQDKTNYNSPLHF. CDR3 nucleotides: TGCGCCAGCAGCCAGGACAAGACTAACTATAATTCACCCCTCCACTTT.

In its sample, this clonotype was seen many times. The J gene is TRBJ2-5, the V gene TRBV7-8, with TRBD1 matching over 7 bases. The CDR3 sequence is 15 residues long. J gave up 5 bases and V 6 bases, and 12 bases lay outside the gene matches. Germline CDR1 SGHVS, CDR2 FQNEAQ. Written as DNA, the CDR3 is TGTGCCAGCAGTCGGGACAGTAGGTTGCGGGAGACCCAGTACTTC. Translated, it gives CASSRDSRLRETQYF.

The rearrangement joins TRBV20-1 to TRBJ1-2, with D perhaps matching TRBD1 (5 bases). Trimming took 6 bases from V and 6 from J, leaving 17 bases between them. The CDR3 has 13 residues. The germline V gene has CDR1 DFQATT and CDR2 SNEGSKA (reference sequence). This CDR3 reads CSARRQWGDGYTF. The CDR3 DNA sequence: TGCAGTGCCAGACGTCAATGGGGCGATGGCTACACCTTC.

This clonotype has a count of ten or more. The chain has TRBV6-4 and TRBJ2-3; TRBD1 aligns across 7 bases. Trimming removed 0 bases from V and 5 bases from J; junction bases left unmatched: 2. The CDR3 covers 14 residues. In germline, CDR1 is MRHNA, CDR2 SNTAGT. This CDR3 is CASSDSTGRDTQYF. CDR3 sequence (DNA): TGTGCCAGCAGTGACTCGACAGGGCGAGATACGCAGTATTTT.

This clonotype was seen repeatedly, ten times or more. This sequence joins TRBV5-5 and TRBJ2-1, with 11 positions matching TRBD2. The CDR3 runs 16 residues. Trimming removed 4 bases from V and 5 bases from J; junction bases left unmatched: 8. Per the germline V gene, CDR1 is SGHKS and CDR2 is YYEKEE (reference sequence). The DNA of the CDR3 is TGTGCCAGCAGCGGCGCCGGGACTAGCGGCCACAATGAGCAGTTCTTC. Its protein is CASSGAGTSGHNEQFF.

This clonotype was picked up many times. V is TRBV20-1 and J is TRBJ2-7, with 9 bases matching TRBD2. In germline, CDR1 is DFQATT, CDR2 SNEGSKA (reference sequence). Trimming at V came to 3 bases and at J to 4 bases, leaving 10 bases not matched to a gene. This CDR3 is 15 amino acids long. In DNA, the CDR3 is TGCAGTGCTAGTTCCCAGCGGGGGGTTCCTTACGAGCAGTACTTC. This translates into CSASSQRGVPYEQYF.

This clonotype was seen ten or more times. CDR3 in amino acids: CSVEPGGRRPDTQYF. The CDR3 bases are TGCAGCGTTGAACCGGGGGGCCGTAGGCCAGATACGCAGTATTTT. The chain uses TRBV29-1 and TRBJ2-3; weak D call: TRBD2 (7 bases). V lost 2 bases to trimming and J lost 4 bases, with 16 bases between them. The V gene's germline CDR1 is SQVTM and CDR2 ANQGSEA. This CDR3 is 15 amino acids long.

This clonotype was seen once. CDR3: CASSPEGTDYNEQFF. The CDR3 DNA reads as TGCGCCAGCAGCCCCGAGGGGACAGACTACAATGAGCAGTTCTTC. V gene TRBV5-1 combines with J gene TRBJ2-1; 7 positions agree with TRBD1. Germline CDR1 is SGHRS and CDR2 is YFSETQ. This CDR3 is built from 15 residues. J gave up 3 bases and V 4 bases, and 7 bases lay outside the gene matches.

Ten or more counts support this clonotype. The chain combines TRBV5-1 with TRBJ2-7; 7 nucleotides line up with TRBD1. CDR1 is SGHRS and CDR2 is YFSETQ in the germline V gene. V was clipped by 3 bases and J by 5 bases; unmatched bases: 8. The CDR3 totals 14 residues. The CDR3 nucleotides read TGCGCCAGCAGCTCGGCGGACAGGAAGAACGAGCAGTACTTC. Translating gives CASSSADRKNEQYF.

This clonotype occurred many times. V and J are TRBV9 and TRBJ2-1, with TRBD1 matching 8 bases. Germline V gene lookup returns CDR1 SGDLS and CDR2 YYNGEE. This CDR3 spans 15 amino acids. The V segment lost 4 bases and the J segment 4 bases; nucleotides outside the gene matches: 7. CDR3 DNA: TGTGCCAGCAGCCCCGCAGGGGGCTTTTACAATGAGCAGTTCTTC. Its protein is CASSPAGGFYNEQFF.

This clonotype was observed at least ten times. V is TRBV4-3 and J is TRBJ2-7; TRBD1 or TRBD2 may be the D gene (6 bases each). Germline V gene sequence: CDR1 LGHNA, CDR2 YSLEER. This CDR3 has 17 residues. Trimming stripped 1 base from V and 2 bases from J, with 18 bases between. CDR3 nucleotide sequence: TGCGCCAGCAGCCAAGGGAGGGCGCAGGGGAAGACCTACGAGCAGTACTTC. Encoded protein: CASSQGRAQGKTYEQYF.

By its share, this clonotype is medium-sized. The rearrangement joins TRBV20-1 to TRBJ1-2, with TRBD1 as a possible D gene (6 bases). Looked up from germline, CDR1 is DFQATT and CDR2 is SNEGSKA (reference sequence). This CDR3 is built from 14 residues. V was trimmed by 5 bases and J by 0 bases, leaving 13 bases between them. CDR3 bases: TGCAGTGCTCCCCCGGGACAAGCTAACTATGGCTACACCTTC. It is translated as CSAPPGQANYGYTF.

This clonotype was counted ten times or more. The genes are TRBV6-2 or TRBV6-3 and TRBJ1-2; tentatively, D is TRBD1 (5 bases). The CDR3 consists of 14 residues. CDR1 and CDR2 (germline): MNHEY, SVGEGT. Trimming removed 8 bases from V and 4 bases from J, with 17 bases in between. CDR3 coding DNA: TGTGCCAGCCTAGGGGTGACAGTTGCCTATGGCTACACCTTC. Protein product: CASLGVTVAYGYTF.

The table lists this clonotype with a few counts. The rearrangement joins TRBV28 to TRBJ1-1; D possibly corresponds to TRBD1 (5 bases). From germline, CDR1 is MDHEN and CDR2 SYDVKM. Between the trimmed V and J ends, which lost 6 bases and 0 bases, there was a span of 14 bases. This CDR3 is 15 amino acids long. CDR3 coding DNA: TGTGCCAGCAGCCCGTTCGAGACAGTGAACACTGAAGCTTTCTTT. Residues: CASSPFETVNTEAFF.